Shown below are 7 T cell receptor beta chains from a single sample sequenced in a study of identical twins. Each CDR3 protein is one row after TCRdb ran MiXCR on the 5' RACE reads. The repertoire holds about 200,000 distinct CDR3 sequences, with around 6.9% as singletons. The sample was also reused in another study, on yellow fever vaccine responses in identical twins.

Sequencing was carried out using memory (CD45RO+) T cells sorted from blood. The receptors were gathered from a woman in her late teens or twenties in good health.

This clonotype was detected only once. The CDR3 sequence: CASSVRAAGELFF. The CDR3 region has the DNA TGTGCCAGCAGCGTCAGGGCGGCCGGGGAGCTGTTTTTT. The J gene is TRBJ2-2, the V gene TRBV7-6; a possible D gene is TRBD1 (5 bases). Germline values: CDR1 SGHVS, CDR2 FNYEAQ. The V end was cut by 5 bases, the J end by 6 bases, with 10 bases between. The CDR3 sequence is 13 residues long.

This clonotype has at least ten counts. The chain employs TRBV5-1 and TRBJ2-3; tentatively, D is TRBD2 (6 bases). V lost 0 bases and J 3 bases, leaving 20 bases between the germline ends. Germline V gene lookup returns CDR1 SGHRS and CDR2 YFSETQ. CDR3 length: 18 amino acids. CDR3 DNA: TGCGCCAGCAGCTTGGAGGGGACTGGAATCAGTTTTACAGATACGCAGTATTTT. Amino acid sequence: CASSLEGTGISFTDTQYF.

This chain connects TRBV7-2 to TRBJ1-4, with TRBD1 matching over 9 bases. With 1 base clipped from V and 8 bases from J, the junction kept 5 bases outside the gene matches. The CDR3 has 15 residues. Germline V gives CDR1 SGHTA, CDR2 FQGNSA. CDR3 nucleotide sequence: TGTGCCAGCAGCTTAGGACAGGGGGATAGGGAAAAACTGTTTTTT. Translating it yields CASSLGQGDREKLFF.

This clonotype was observed at least ten times. The chain recombines TRBV7-9 with TRBJ2-3, with 9 bases aligning to TRBD2. This CDR3 is built from 16 residues. J gave up 0 bases and V 6 bases, and 7 bases lay outside the gene matches. CDR1 is SEHNR, CDR2 FQNEAQ, per germline (reference sequence). In nucleotides, the CDR3 is TGTGCCAGCAGAGTTAGCGGGGGCCATAGCACAGATACGCAGTATTTT. Encoded protein: CASRVSGGHSTDTQYF. The whole variable domain, remainder taken from reference TRBV7-9 and TRBJ2-3, is DTGVSQNPRHKITKRGQNVTFRCDPISEHNRLYWYRQTLGQGPEFLTYFQNEAQLEKSRLLSDRFSAERPKGSFSTLEIQRTEQGDSAMYLCASRVSGGHSTDTQYFGPGTRLTVL.

This clonotype was detected many times. The rearrangement joins TRBV12-3 or TRBV12-4 to TRBJ1-5, with D possibly TRBD1 on 5 matching bases. V lost 3 bases and J lost 4, with 7 bases in between. The CDR3 has 13 amino acids. The CDR3 DNA follows: TGTGCCAGCAGTTTCCGACAGAATCAGCCCCAGCATTTT. Its protein product is CASSFRQNQPQHF.

In its sample, this clonotype was seen many times. The chain recombines TRBV5-1 with TRBJ1-5; 11 nucleotides match TRBD1. Germline V CDR1 and CDR2: SGHRS, YFSETQ. The CDR3 totals 15 residues. The V gene end was trimmed by 0 bases and the J gene end by 8 bases; junction bases not matched to a gene: 4. The CDR3 reads CASSLAGTGGEPQHF. CDR3 coding DNA: TGCGCCAGCAGCTTGGCTGGGACAGGGGGGGAGCCCCAGCATTTT.

The table lists this clonotype with many counts. The rearrangement joins TRBV29-1 to TRBJ2-7; TRBD1 matches 7 bases. V shed 3 bases, J shed 3 bases, and the junction held 2 bases outside the gene matches. The CDR3 covers 12 residues. Germline-derived CDR1 and CDR2 are SQVTM and ANQGSEA. CDR3 bases: TGCAGCGTTGACAGGGGGAACTACGAGCAGTACTTC. It translates to CSVDRGNYEQYF.